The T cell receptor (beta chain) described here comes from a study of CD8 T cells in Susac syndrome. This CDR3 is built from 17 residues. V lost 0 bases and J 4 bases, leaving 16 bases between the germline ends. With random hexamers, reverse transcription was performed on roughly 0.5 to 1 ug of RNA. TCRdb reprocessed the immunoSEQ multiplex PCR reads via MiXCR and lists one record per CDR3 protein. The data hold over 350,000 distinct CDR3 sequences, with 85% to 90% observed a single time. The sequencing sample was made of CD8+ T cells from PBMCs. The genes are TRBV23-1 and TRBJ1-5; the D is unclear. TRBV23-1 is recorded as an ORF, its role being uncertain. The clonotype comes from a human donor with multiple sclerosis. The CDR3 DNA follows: TGCGCCAGCAGTCAATCAGGCAGCACCCTTCTTAATCAGCCCCAGCATTTT. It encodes CASSQSGSTLLNQPQHF.